Detailed here is one TCR beta chain. The data are from a study of blood T cell repertoires in COVID-19. Germline V gene lookup returns CDR1 SGHNT and CDR2 YENEEA. With V trimmed by 3 bases and J by 0 bases, 7 bases remained unmatched. This CDR3 spans 17 amino acids. Data came from immunoSEQ multiplex PCR; TCRdb stores just in-frame clones and leaves some out. The profile shows 150,000 to 180,000 clones, 70% to 85% of them singletons. The chain combines TRBV11-3 with TRBJ2-3, with 9 positions matching TRBD2. The clonotype comes from a man aged 55 to 70 with COVID-19, enrolled during active disease. The sequenced material came from peripheral blood. The CDR3: CASSFRAGGPSTDTQYF. In DNA, the CDR3 is TGTGCCAGCAGCTTTCGAGCGGGAGGTCCTAGCACAGATACGCAGTATTTT.